The T cell receptor beta chain described here comes from a study of OX40 agonist ivuxolimab in advanced cancers. Looking at the study overall: Ivuxolimab, which targeted the costimulatory receptor OX40 (CD134), was an agonistic, fully human IgG2 monoclonal antibody. Prior anti-PD-1, anti-PD-L1 or anti-CTLA-4 therapy was permitted, and less than 45% of dose-escalation patients had received checkpoint inhibitors. The paper describes the monotherapy dose-escalation part (N of about 54 patients) of the phase I trial of ivuxolimab. In the dose-escalation cohort, around four fifths of patients were male, and the mean age was approximately 60 years with a range of roughly 23 to 90. The purpose of peripheral TCRbeta sequencing was to test whether ivuxolimab changed TCR sequence diversity and led to clonal T-cell expansion. Three dose-escalation patients achieved partial responses, one with hepatocellular carcinoma and two with cutaneous melanoma. Intravenous ivuxolimab was administered to patients every 2 weeks at six dose levels: 0.01, 0.1, 0.3, 1.5, 3 and 10 mg/kg. Of the roughly 52 dose-escalation patients, hepatocellular carcinoma was present in approximately 20, melanoma in roughly 15, renal cell carcinoma in 9 and head and neck cancer in 9. Study-wide conclusions, independent of this receptor: Low levels of normalized T-cell clonal expansion were also shown by some nonresponding patients. At doses of 0.1 to 3.0 mg/kg, clonal expansion of both CD4+ and CD8+ T cells in blood was seen between baseline and week 6. On average, CD8+ T cells showed more expanded clones than CD4+ T cells after ivuxolimab. The antigen specificity of the clonally expanded peripheral T cells was not determined. Partial responders in the 0.1-3.0 mg/kg groups had among the lowest normalized peripheral clonal expansion, especially among CD8+ T cells.

CDR3 length: 14 amino acids, cysteine to phenylalanine. The retained sequence is limited to the CDR3, 42 bases, with the frame set at the first base. V has 4 bases trimmed and J has 3 bases trimmed; junction bases matching no gene number 6. Per the germline V gene, SGHRS is the CDR1 and YFSETQ is the CDR2. Patients with autoimmune disease history or receiving systemic immunosuppression were excluded from the trial. In every dose cohort, peripheral blood was drawn for TCR sequencing at baseline, cycle 4 day 1, and cycle 7 day 1. Samples were obtained from an open-label, multicenter, first-in-human phase I dose-escalation trial of ivuxolimab. Adults with locally advanced or metastatic head and neck squamous cell, hepatocellular, melanoma or renal cell carcinoma were enrolled in the trial. CD4+ and CD8+ T cells were sorted separately from peripheral blood before TCR sequencing. Turning to this clone: Its antigen is still unknown. No much larger clone is present one base from it, and per-base qualities are unavailable.

Genomic DNA was extracted from sorted cells for sequencing of the TCRbeta CDR3 region. TCRbeta CDR3 regions were sequenced using the immunoSEQ Assay. Here the immuneACCESS table is served through TCRdb, limited to in-frame sequences with V and J called. Missing clones are a known gap in these copies; in checked studies unresolved V genes cover under half, and the rest lacks a known reason. This sample holds approximately 50,000 clones; roughly 80% were observed only once. Together, the top ten hold roughly 3.9% of the sample. The sample was CD4+ or CD8+ T cells sorted from blood, taken in a trial of the OX40 agonist ivuxolimab. This sequence uses TRBV5-1 and TRBJ1-1; 7 central nucleotides agree with TRBD1. This sequence was found in an adult with an advanced solid tumor such as melanoma, head and neck, liver or kidney cancer. The bases are TGCGCCAGCAGCCTCCGGACAGGCGACACTGAAGCTTTCTTT. Its amino acids are CASSLRTGDTEAFF.